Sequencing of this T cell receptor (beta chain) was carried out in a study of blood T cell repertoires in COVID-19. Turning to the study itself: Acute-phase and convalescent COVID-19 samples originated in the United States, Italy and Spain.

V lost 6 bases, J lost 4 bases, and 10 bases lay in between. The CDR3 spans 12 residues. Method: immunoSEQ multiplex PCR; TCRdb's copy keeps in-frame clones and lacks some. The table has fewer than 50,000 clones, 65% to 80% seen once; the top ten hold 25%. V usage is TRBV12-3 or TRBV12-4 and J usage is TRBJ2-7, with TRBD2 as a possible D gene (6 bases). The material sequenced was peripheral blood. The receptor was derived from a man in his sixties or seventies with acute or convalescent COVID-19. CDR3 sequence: CASRRGDYEQYF. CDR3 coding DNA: TGTGCCAGCAGACGCGGGGATTACGAGCAGTACTTC.